The 24 T cell receptor beta chains listed next were all sequenced from one sample in a study of cytomegalovirus exposure and HLA in healthy donors. The PCR used 60 Vbeta and 13 Jbeta primers. Repertoires were generated with immunoSEQ multiplex PCR, while TCRdb's copy carries only in-frame clones and drops some. The sample has roughly 100,000 clones; about three quarters are singletons. The sample consisted of PBMCs. Every receptor here comes from a man aged 35-49 years in good health and CMV-seropositive.

The V gene is TRBV5-1, the J gene TRBJ2-2, with 7 bases aligning to TRBD2. CDR3 length: 15 residues. V shed 4 bases and J 6 bases; nucleotides not matched to a gene: 9. CDR1 is SGHRS, CDR2 YFSETQ, per germline. The DNA for the CDR3 is TGCGCCAGCAGCGTTGGGGGGGGGTACGCCGGGGAGCTGTTTTTT. It is translated as CASSVGGGYAGELFF.

This chain joins TRBV2 and TRBJ2-5; D is unclear. V was pared by 10 bases and J by 5 bases, with 17 bases between. The CDR3 consists of 13 residues. CDR1 and CDR2 from the germline V gene are SNHLY and FYNNEI. The CDR3 sequence is CATAPEARETQYF. CDR3 nucleotides: TGTGCCACCGCCCCTGAAGCCAGGGAGACCCAGTACTTC.

The DNA for the CDR3 is TGTGCCAGCAGCTTTGGAGGGCAGAACACCGGGGAGCTGTTTTTT. Its translation: CASSFGGQNTGELFF. The V call is TRBV11-2, the J call TRBJ2-2; D is possibly TRBD2 (6 bases). The germline V and J ends were trimmed by 3 bases and 1 base, with 9 bases remaining between them. This CDR3 comprises 15 residues. CDR1 and CDR2 (germline): SGHAT, FQNNGV.

The chain recombines TRBV9 with TRBJ1-5; D possibly corresponds to TRBD1 (6 bases). This CDR3 is 15 amino acids long. Trimming took 0 bases from V and 5 from J, leaving 12 bases between them. Germline CDR1 SGDLS, CDR2 YYNGEE. This CDR3 reads CASSVEGGSHQPQHF. The CDR3, as DNA: TGTGCCAGCAGCGTAGAGGGGGGGAGTCATCAGCCCCAGCATTTT. Complete variable domain (other parts from reference TRBV9 and TRBJ1-5): DSGVTQTPKHLITATGQRVTLRCSPRSGDLSVYWYQQSLDQGLQFLIQYYNGEERAKGNILERFSAQQFPDLHSELNLSSLELGDSALYFCASSVEGGSHQPQHFGDGTRLSIL.

The chain joins TRBV9 to TRBJ1-3, with D unresolved. V dropped 0 bases and J dropped 0 bases, with 10 bases sitting between them. Germline CDR1 SGDLS, CDR2 YYNGEE. The CDR3 loop spans 16 amino acids. In DNA, the CDR3 is TGTGCCAGCAGCGTAGATAGCGGGTTCTCTGGAAACACCATATATTTT. Encoded protein: CASSVDSGFSGNTIYF.

This sequence joins TRBV25-1 and TRBJ1-5; 8 bases agree with TRBD1. Trimming took 3 bases from V and 6 from J; bases not matched to a gene: 1. CDR3 length: 13 amino acids. Germline loops: CDR1 MGHDK, CDR2 SYGVNS. CDR3 DNA sequence: TGTGCCAGCAGTGAGACAGGGGTTCAGCCCCAGCATTTT. Translation: CASSETGVQPQHF.

This clone was recorded only once. The V call is TRBV7-9, the J call TRBJ2-5, with 8 bases matching TRBD2. TRBJ2-7 matches the DNA end more closely, so the J call is doubtful. Germline assignment: CDR1 SEHNR and CDR2 FQNEAQ (reference sequence). The CDR3 contains 15 residues. CDR3 bases: TGTGCCAGCAGCTTACGCGGGGGGACCCACTACGAGCAGTACTTC. Residues: CASSLRGGTHYEQYF.

The chain joins TRBV27 to TRBJ2-1, with D possibly being TRBD2 (5 bases). The CDR3 length is 12 residues. From germline, CDR1 is MNHEY and CDR2 SMNVEV (reference sequence). V was clipped by 5 bases and J by 6 bases, with 8 bases between them. The CDR3 DNA reads as TGTGCCAGCAGTACTAGGTTCAATGAGCAGTTCTTC. It codes for CASSTRFNEQFF.

Of note for this clone: The junction departs from the called germline gene at one end, perhaps through a read error. The chain combines TRBV6-5 with TRBJ2-7; perhaps TRBD1 as D (5 bases). CDR1 and CDR2 from the germline V gene are MNHEY and SVGAGI. CDR3 length: 14 residues. The CDR3 DNA reads as TGTGCCAGCGGTAGGTCTGCCAGGGCTTACGGGCAGTACTTC. Its protein is CASGRSARAYGQYF.

This clone was found a few times. The chain is built from TRBV4-2 and TRBJ1-4; D not certain. Germline V gene sequence: CDR1 LGHNA, CDR2 YNFKEQ. Trimming shortened V by 1 base and J by 2 bases, and 5 bases separated the two germline ends. The CDR3 loop spans 14 amino acids. CDR3 in amino acids: CASSQGGTNEKLFF. The CDR3 DNA follows: TGTGCCAGCAGCCAAGGAGGGACTAATGAAAAACTGTTTTTT.

The gene calls are TRBV2 and TRBJ2-5; 11 nucleotides align to TRBD2. The CDR3 has 15 amino acids. CDR1 and CDR2 (germline): SNHLY, FYNNEI. The trim removed 11 bases at V and 4 bases at J, leaving 12 bases unmatched. The CDR3 sequence is CAGGGLAGGGETQYF. The CDR3 nucleotides read TGTGCCGGTGGAGGGCTAGCGGGAGGTGGAGAGACCCAGTACTTC.

The gene calls are TRBV5-1 and TRBJ2-3, with 11 nucleotides matching TRBD2. Per germline, CDR1 SGHRS and CDR2 YFSETQ. This CDR3 has 17 residues. V lost 2 bases to trimming and J lost 4 bases; unmatched junction nucleotides: 9. In DNA, the CDR3 is TGCGCCAGCAGCTTTGGTAGCGGGGGGGCCGGGGCAGATACGCAGTATTTT. It specifies CASSFGSGGAGADTQYF.

The rearrangement uses TRBV5-1 and TRBJ2-1; a weak D match, TRBD2 (6 bases). The length of the CDR3 is 14 residues. Trimming removed 2 bases at V and 8 bases at J, with 14 bases between. Per germline, CDR1 SGHRS and CDR2 YFSETQ. The CDR3 loop reads CASSLGGNVHEQFF. The DNA for the CDR3 is TGCGCCAGCAGCTTAGGCGGGAACGTCCATGAGCAGTTCTTC.

The count of this clone is one. The CDR3 sequence is CASSESLGQRHGYTF. The CDR3 DNA reads TGTGCCAGCAGTGAATCCTTGGGACAGCGCCATGGCTACACCTTC. The V and J genes are TRBV25-1 and TRBJ1-2, with 7 bases that match TRBD1. This CDR3 is built from 15 residues. From germline, CDR1 is MGHDK and CDR2 SYGVNS. J was trimmed by 6 bases and V by 1 base; bases with no gene match: 8.

This rearrangement joins TRBV19 to TRBJ2-2; 8 bases align to TRBD1. The CDR3 is 15 residues long. CDR1 LNHDA and CDR2 SQIVND come from the germline V gene (reference sequence). With 7 bases clipped from V and 3 bases from J, the junction kept 7 bases outside the gene matches. The CDR3 region is CASTAGGADTGELFF. CDR3 in DNA: TGTGCCAGTACGGCAGGGGGCGCCGACACCGGGGAGCTGTTTTTT.

The chain carries TRBV4-1 and TRBJ1-1, with TRBD1 matching 8 bases. The CDR3 runs to 19 residues. From germline, CDR1 is MGHRA and CDR2 YSYEKL. J lost 3 bases, V lost 3 bases, and 18 bases had no gene match. The chain's CDR3 is CASSQGTLGRGLADTEAFF. In DNA, the CDR3 is TGCGCCAGCAGCCAGGGGACCCTGGGCAGGGGGCTGGCGGACACTGAAGCTTTCTTT.

V and J are TRBV7-2 and TRBJ2-7; D may be TRBD2 (5 bases). V lost 4 bases and J 3 bases, leaving 10 bases between the germline ends. CDR1 SGHTA and CDR2 FQGNSA come from the germline V gene. The CDR3 extends over 13 amino acids. The CDR3 DNA reads TGTGCCAGCAGCTGGAGGTTTCTCTACGAGCAGTACTTC. As protein: CASSWRFLYEQYF. Full variable domain (missing parts from reference TRBV7-2 and TRBJ2-7): GAGVSQSPSNKVTEKGKDVELRCDPISGHTALYWYRQSLGQGLEFLIYFQGNSAPDKSGLPSDRFSAERTGGSVSTLTIQRTQQEDSAVYLCASSWRFLYEQYFGPGTRLTVT.

In regard to this clone: The same CDR3 can be traced to other DNA sequences in this sample. The chain links TRBV5-6 to TRBJ2-4; 11 bases align to TRBD2. This CDR3 has 15 residues. CDR1 is SGHDT, CDR2 YYEEEE, per germline. V shed 7 bases, J shed 4 bases, and the junction held 7 bases outside the gene matches. CDR3 in DNA: TGTGCCAGCTTTCGACTAGCGGGATTGAAAAACATTCAGTACTTC. This translates into CASFRLAGLKNIQYF.

The chain employs TRBV10-3 and TRBJ2-3, with D perhaps TRBD2 (5 bases). Germline CDR1 ENHRY, CDR2 SYGVKD. V gave up 0 bases and J gave up 5 bases, with 21 bases separating them. This CDR3 has 18 residues. CDR3 protein: CAISESPPRVGEKDTQYF. CDR3 DNA sequence: TGTGCCATCAGTGAGTCCCCGCCCCGGGTTGGGGAGAAAGATACGCAGTATTTT.

The genes are TRBV4-2 and TRBJ2-5; the match to TRBD1 covers 7 bases. J lost 3 bases, V lost 4 bases, and 8 bases had no gene match. The CDR3 spans 15 residues. Looked up from germline, CDR1 is LGHNA and CDR2 is YNFKEQ. The CDR3 is CASSPSGTEKETQYF. DNA for the CDR3: TGTGCCAGCAGCCCCTCCGGGACAGAGAAAGAGACCCAGTACTTC.

The V gene is TRBV6-6, the J gene TRBJ2-7, with 11 nucleotides matching TRBD1. The CDR3 is 14 residues long. The ends lost 6 bases at V and 7 bases at J; junction bases unmatched: 8. Germline values: CDR1 MNHNY, CDR2 SVGAGI (reference sequence). The CDR3 loop is CASRGQGGSVEQYF. The CDR3 DNA sequence: TGTGCCAGCAGGGGACAGGGGGGGTCCGTGGAGCAGTACTTC.

The gene calls are TRBV9 and TRBJ2-7, with no clear D. Germline V gene lookup returns CDR1 SGDLS and CDR2 YYNGEE. V was cut by 0 bases and J by 0 bases, with 10 bases left in between. CDR3 length equals 15 residues. The CDR3 reads CASSVGWAPSYEQYF. In nucleotides, the CDR3 is TGTGCCAGCAGCGTAGGGTGGGCCCCCTCCTACGAGCAGTACTTC. The whole variable domain, remainder taken from reference TRBV9 and TRBJ2-7, is DSGVTQTPKHLITATGQRVTLRCSPRSGDLSVYWYQQSLDQGLQFLIQYYNGEERAKGNILERFSAQQFPDLHSELNLSSLELGDSALYFCASSVGWAPSYEQYFGPGTRLTVT.

This chain links TRBV9 with TRBJ1-6, with 7 bases that match TRBD1. Germline assignment: CDR1 SGDLS and CDR2 YYNGEE. The V segment lost 1 base and the J segment 10 bases; nucleotides outside the gene matches: 8. This CDR3 comprises 15 residues. The CDR3 loop reads CASSVNPTGMSPLHF. The CDR3 coding sequence is TGTGCCAGCAGCGTAAATCCGACAGGGATGTCACCCCTCCACTTT.

The chain has TRBV19 and TRBJ2-2, with D possibly being TRBD2 (5 bases). The V gene's germline CDR1 is LNHDA and CDR2 SQIVND (reference sequence). The CDR3 totals 14 residues. Trimming pared 5 bases from V and 6 bases from J, leaving 13 bases between. This CDR3 is CASSPTRESGELFF. DNA of the CDR3: TGTGCCAGTAGTCCTACTAGGGAGTCCGGGGAGCTGTTTTTT.